These 17 T cell receptor beta chains were sequenced from one sample in a study of shared clonotypes between healthy human individuals. Assay used: immunoSEQ multiplex PCR; TCRdb lists only in-frame clones, some missing. The sample includes around 500,000 clones, roughly 80% of them seen just once. Sequencing was done on a sample of PBMCs. These receptors came from a middle-aged woman in good health. Some clones in this sample may be carry-over from other donors' samples.

This clone has a handful of counts. The chain is built from TRBV7-2 and TRBJ2-2, with 7 positions matching TRBD2. Trimming cost V 2 bases and J 0 bases; bases outside gene matches: 6. The CDR3 sequence is 17 residues long. The germline CDR1 and CDR2 sequences are SGHTA and FQGNSA. CDR3 region: CASSLLLASANTGELFF. Written as DNA, the CDR3 is TGTGCCAGCAGCTTACTACTAGCGTCCGCGAACACCGGGGAGCTGTTTTTT.

This chain joins TRBV7-2 and TRBJ2-1; TRBD2 matches at 11 bases. The CDR3 spans 15 residues. Germline V gene lookup returns CDR1 SGHTA and CDR2 FQGNSA. V shed 4 bases, J shed 9 bases, and the junction held 8 bases outside the gene matches. The CDR3 sequence: CASSSTSGSEGEQFF. Here the CDR3 DNA reads TGTGCCAGCAGCTCTACTAGCGGGAGTGAAGGTGAGCAGTTCTTC.

The V call is TRBV28, the J call TRBJ2-3; D might be TRBD1 (6 bases). Germline CDR1 is MDHEN and CDR2 is SYDVKM. Trimming cost V 6 bases and J 9 bases, with 19 bases left between them. The length of the CDR3 is 14 residues. This chain's CDR3 is CASRDSGPRGTQYF. The CDR3 nucleotides read TGTGCCAGCAGAGACTCCGGCCCCAGGGGAACGCAGTATTTT.

The V call is TRBV28, the J call TRBJ2-2; 9 nucleotides match TRBD1. The CDR3 length is 15 residues. Per the germline V gene, CDR1 is MDHEN and CDR2 is SYDVKM. J lost 3 bases, V lost 3 bases, and 2 bases had no gene match. CDR3 sequence (DNA): TGTGCCAGCAGTTTTAGGACAGGGGACACCGGGGAGCTGTTTTTT. This gives the protein CASSFRTGDTGELFF.

The genes are TRBV5-1 and TRBJ2-1; 9 nucleotides match TRBD1. Germline V CDR1 and CDR2: SGHRS, YFSETQ. The CDR3 has 16 amino acids. J lost 10 bases, V lost 2 bases, and 13 bases had no gene match. In nucleotides, the CDR3 is TGCGCCAGCAGCTTACAAACAGGGGGCGGTAGGAGCGAGCAGTTCTTC. Encoded protein: CASSLQTGGGRSEQFF.

The chain is built from TRBV7-9 and TRBJ1-1; D remains unclear. CDR3 length: 14 residues. V shed 0 bases and J shed 5 bases, with 10 bases lying between them. CDR1 and CDR2 from the germline V gene are SEHNR and FQNEAQ (reference sequence). The CDR3 is CASSLARDGTEAFF. The DNA for the CDR3 is TGTGCCAGCAGCTTAGCAAGGGATGGGACTGAAGCTTTCTTT.

This chain connects TRBV7-6 to TRBJ2-3; D remains ambiguous. CDR3 length: 13 residues. Germline CDR1 is SGHVS and CDR2 is FNYEAQ. The ends were cut back, 5 bases at V and 4 bases at J, with 10 bases in the middle. CDR3 in amino acids: CASSARPADTQYF. Written as DNA, the CDR3 is TGTGCCAGCAGCGCCCGACCCGCAGATACGCAGTATTTT.

This clone has only a few counts. The rearrangement links TRBV9 to TRBJ1-2, with 9 bases aligning to TRBD1. Trimming took 0 bases from V and 8 from J; bases not matched to a gene: 11. The CDR3 consists of 16 residues. Germline CDR1 reads SGDLS; CDR2 reads YYNGEE. CDR3 sequence (DNA): TGTGCCAGCAGCGTAGGTCCTCCACAGGGGGCAAAGGGCTACACCTTC. Translated, it gives CASSVGPPQGAKGYTF.

For this clone: The germline gene is not matched at one end of the junction; a read error may be the cause. The chain uses TRBV5-1 and TRBJ2-7; a possible D gene is TRBD2 (5 bases). This CDR3 contains 13 residues. The germline gives CDR1 SGHRS, CDR2 YFSETQ. CDR3 amino acids: CANSLGLSYEQYF. CDR3 nucleotide sequence: TGCGCCAACAGCCTCGGACTCAGTTACGAGCAGTACTTC.

This chain uses TRBV5-1 with TRBJ2-1; D is unclear. CDR3 length: 13 amino acids. V dropped 1 base and J dropped 9 bases, with 11 bases sitting between them. The germline CDR1 and CDR2 sequences are SGHRS and YFSETQ. The CDR3 sequence: CASSLTEVGEQFF. CDR3 nucleotides: TGCGCCAGCAGCTTGACAGAAGTTGGTGAGCAGTTCTTC. The full variable domain, its missing parts supplied by reference TRBV5-1 and TRBJ2-1, is KAGVTQTPRYLIKTRGQQVTLSCSPISGHRSVSWYQQTPGQGLQFLFEYFSETQRNKGNFPGRFSGRQFSNSRSEMNVSTLELGDSALYLCASSLTEVGEQFFGPGTRLTVL.

V and J are TRBV7-2 and TRBJ1-2, with TRBD1 matching over 7 bases. This CDR3 spans 14 amino acids. Per germline, CDR1 SGHTA and CDR2 FQGNSA. V shed 0 bases and J 5 bases; nucleotides not matched to a gene: 3. The chain's CDR3 is CASSLAQGDYGYTF. CDR3 coding DNA: TGTGCCAGCAGCTTAGCGCAGGGGGATTATGGCTACACCTTC.

This clone showed up just a few times. This chain uses TRBV5-1 with TRBJ2-5, with 8 bases lining up with TRBD2. The CDR3 extends over 16 amino acids. V shed 0 bases, J shed 2 bases, and the junction held 6 bases outside the gene matches. CDR1 and CDR2 (germline): SGHRS, YFSETQ. The CDR3 nucleotides are TGCGCCAGCAGCTTGGGGCGGGAGGCGTCACAAGAGACCCAGTACTTC. Translating gives CASSLGREASQETQYF.

This chain connects TRBV2 to TRBJ1-4; 10 bases are a match to TRBD1. The V segment lost 4 bases and the J segment 7 bases; nucleotides outside the gene matches: 6. The CDR3 runs 15 residues. The germline CDR1 and CDR2 sequences are SNHLY and FYNNEI. The DNA of the CDR3 is TGTGCCAGCAGTGGGGGACAGGGGCGAGGTGAAAAACTGTTTTTT. Protein sequence: CASSGGQGRGEKLFF.

V usage is TRBV2 and J usage is TRBJ2-1; a weak D match, TRBD1 (5 bases). With 7 bases removed from V and 15 bases from J, the gap between germline ends came to 7 bases. The CDR3 length is 8 residues. Per the germline V gene, CDR1 is SNHLY and CDR2 is FYNNEI. CDR3 nucleotide sequence: TGTGCCAGCACAGGGCGGTTCTTC. Residues: CASTGRFF.

V gene TRBV12-5 combines with J gene TRBJ2-2; 7 bases fit TRBD1. CDR1 is LGHNT, CDR2 FRNRAP, per germline. The V and J ends lost 5 bases and 3 bases, in that order; junction bases with no gene match: 6. CDR3 length equals 15 residues. CDR3 loop: CASGTGAKHTGELFF. The CDR3 bases are TGTGCTAGTGGTACAGGGGCTAAGCACACCGGGGAGCTGTTTTTT.

The gene calls are TRBV28 and TRBJ2-3; 9 nucleotides agree with TRBD2. V was pared by 4 bases and J by 0 bases, with 11 bases of the junction left unmatched. Looked up from germline, CDR1 is MDHEN and CDR2 is SYDVKM. The CDR3 spans 18 residues. In DNA form, the CDR3 reads TGTGCCAGCAGTTCCCCTCACCCAGCGGGAGGTAGCACAGATACGCAGTATTTT. Its protein is CASSSPHPAGGSTDTQYF.

In this sample, this clone turned up once. This chain links TRBV7-3 with TRBJ2-3; D is unclear. Germline CDR1 is SGHTA and CDR2 is FQGTGA. Trimming shortened V by 4 bases and J by 4 bases, and 9 bases separated the two germline ends. There are 13 residues in the CDR3. The CDR3 is CASSSAAADTQYF. CDR3 coding DNA: TGTGCCAGCAGCTCGGCCGCCGCAGATACGCAGTATTTT.